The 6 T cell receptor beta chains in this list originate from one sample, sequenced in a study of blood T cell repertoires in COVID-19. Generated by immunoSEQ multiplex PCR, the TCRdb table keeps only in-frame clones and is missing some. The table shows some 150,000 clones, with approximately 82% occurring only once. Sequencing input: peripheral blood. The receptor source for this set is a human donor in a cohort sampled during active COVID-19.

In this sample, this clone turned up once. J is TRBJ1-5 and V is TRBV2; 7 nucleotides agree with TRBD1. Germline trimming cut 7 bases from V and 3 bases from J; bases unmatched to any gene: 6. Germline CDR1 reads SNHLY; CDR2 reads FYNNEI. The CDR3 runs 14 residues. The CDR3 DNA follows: TGTGCCAGCACTACGGGACAGAACAATCAGCCCCAGCATTTT. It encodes CASTTGQNNQPQHF.

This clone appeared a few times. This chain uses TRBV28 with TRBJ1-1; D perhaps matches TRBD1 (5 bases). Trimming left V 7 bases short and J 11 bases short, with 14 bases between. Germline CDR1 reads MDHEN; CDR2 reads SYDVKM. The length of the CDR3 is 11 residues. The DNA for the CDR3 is TGTGCCAGCATCGCGGGACGACGGGCTTTCTTT. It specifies CASIAGRRAFF.

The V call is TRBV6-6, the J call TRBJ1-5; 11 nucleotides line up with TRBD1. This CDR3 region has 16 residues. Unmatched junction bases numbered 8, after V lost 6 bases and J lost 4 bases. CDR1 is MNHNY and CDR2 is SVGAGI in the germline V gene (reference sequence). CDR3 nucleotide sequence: TGTGCCAGCAGCCCGCTGGACAGGGGGCAGAATCAGCCCCAGCATTTT. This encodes CASSPLDRGQNQPQHF.

The CDR3 bases are TGTGCCAGCAGCCCCCCGAGCTACGAGCAGTACTTC. This sequence encodes CASSPPSYEQYF. V and J are TRBV7-9 and TRBJ2-7; D uncertain. The CDR3 loop spans 12 amino acids. Per the germline V gene, CDR1 is SEHNR and CDR2 is FQNEAQ (reference sequence). Trimming cost V 5 bases and J 3 bases, with 8 bases left between them.

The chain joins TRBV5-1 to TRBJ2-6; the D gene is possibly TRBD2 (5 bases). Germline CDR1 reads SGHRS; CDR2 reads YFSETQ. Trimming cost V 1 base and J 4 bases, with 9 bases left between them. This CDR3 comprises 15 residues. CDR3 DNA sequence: TGCGCCAGCAGCTTGACCGGGGAGGGGGCCAACGTCCTGACTTTC. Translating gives CASSLTGEGANVLTF.

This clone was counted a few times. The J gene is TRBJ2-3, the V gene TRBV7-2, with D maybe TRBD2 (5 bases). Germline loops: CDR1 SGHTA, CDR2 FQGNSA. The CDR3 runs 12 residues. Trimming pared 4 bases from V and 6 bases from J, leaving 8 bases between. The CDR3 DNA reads TGTGCCAGCAGCTCCTCGGGGGATACGCAGTATTTT. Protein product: CASSSSGDTQYF.